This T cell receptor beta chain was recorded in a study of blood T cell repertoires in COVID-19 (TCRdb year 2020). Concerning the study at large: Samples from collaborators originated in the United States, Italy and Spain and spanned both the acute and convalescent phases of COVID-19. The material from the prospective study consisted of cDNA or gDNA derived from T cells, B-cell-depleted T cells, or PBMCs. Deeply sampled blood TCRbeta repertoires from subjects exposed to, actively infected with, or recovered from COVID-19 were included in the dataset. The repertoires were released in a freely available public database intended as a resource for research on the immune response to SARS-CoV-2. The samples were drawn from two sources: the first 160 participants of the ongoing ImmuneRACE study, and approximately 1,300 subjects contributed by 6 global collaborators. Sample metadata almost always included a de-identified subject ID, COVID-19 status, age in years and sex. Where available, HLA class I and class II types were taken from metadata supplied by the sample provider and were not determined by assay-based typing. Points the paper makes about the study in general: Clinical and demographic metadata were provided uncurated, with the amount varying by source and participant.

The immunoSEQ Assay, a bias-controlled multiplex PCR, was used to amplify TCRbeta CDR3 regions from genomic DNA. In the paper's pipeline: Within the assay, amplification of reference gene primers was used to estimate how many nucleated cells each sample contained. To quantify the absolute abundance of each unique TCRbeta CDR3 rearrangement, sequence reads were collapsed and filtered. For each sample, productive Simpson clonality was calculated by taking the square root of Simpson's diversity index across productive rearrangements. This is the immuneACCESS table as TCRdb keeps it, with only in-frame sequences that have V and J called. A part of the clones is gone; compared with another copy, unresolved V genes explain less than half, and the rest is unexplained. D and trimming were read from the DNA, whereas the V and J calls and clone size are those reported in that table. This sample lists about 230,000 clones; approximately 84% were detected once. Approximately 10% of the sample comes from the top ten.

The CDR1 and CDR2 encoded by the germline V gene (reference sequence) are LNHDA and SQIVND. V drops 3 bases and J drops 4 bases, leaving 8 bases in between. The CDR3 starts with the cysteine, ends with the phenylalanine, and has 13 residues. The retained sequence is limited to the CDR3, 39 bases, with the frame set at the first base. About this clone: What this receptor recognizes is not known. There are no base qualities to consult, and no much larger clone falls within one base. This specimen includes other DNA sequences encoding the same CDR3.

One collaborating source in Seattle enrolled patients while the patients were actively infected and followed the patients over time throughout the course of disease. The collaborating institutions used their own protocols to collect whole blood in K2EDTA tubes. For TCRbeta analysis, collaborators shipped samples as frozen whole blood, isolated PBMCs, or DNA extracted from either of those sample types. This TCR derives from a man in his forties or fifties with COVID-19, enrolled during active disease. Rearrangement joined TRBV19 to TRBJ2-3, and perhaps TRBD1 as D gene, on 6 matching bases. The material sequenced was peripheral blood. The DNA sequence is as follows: TGTGCCAGTAGTATTGGGGGCGCAGATACGCAGTATTTT. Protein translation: CASSIGGADTQYF.